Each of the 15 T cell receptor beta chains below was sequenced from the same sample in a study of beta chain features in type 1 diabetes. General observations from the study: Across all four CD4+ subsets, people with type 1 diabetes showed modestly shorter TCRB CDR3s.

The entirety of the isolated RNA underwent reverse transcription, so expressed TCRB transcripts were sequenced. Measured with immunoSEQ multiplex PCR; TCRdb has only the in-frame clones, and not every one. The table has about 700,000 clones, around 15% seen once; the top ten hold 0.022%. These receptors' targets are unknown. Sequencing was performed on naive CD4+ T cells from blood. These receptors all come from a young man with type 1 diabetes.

The DNA of the CDR3 is TGTGCCAGCAGTCTAGTAGCAATTACAGATACGCAGTATTTT. The encoded protein is CASSLVAITDTQYF. The chain combines TRBV27 with TRBJ2-3; no clear D gene. Trimming shortened V by 5 bases and J by 3 bases, and 12 bases separated the two germline ends. CDR3 length: 14 amino acids. CDR1 and CDR2 (germline): MNHEY, SMNVEV (reference sequence).

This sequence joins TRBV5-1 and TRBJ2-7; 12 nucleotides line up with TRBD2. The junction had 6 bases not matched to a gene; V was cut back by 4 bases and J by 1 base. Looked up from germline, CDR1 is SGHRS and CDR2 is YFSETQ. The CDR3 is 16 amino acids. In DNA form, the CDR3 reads TGCGCCAGCAGCCTAACTAGCGGGGGGACTTCCTACGAGCAGTACTTC. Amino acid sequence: CASSLTSGGTSYEQYF.

The CDR3 region is CASSLLSNYGYTF. Written as DNA, the CDR3 is TGTGCCAGCAGCTTACTCAGTAACTATGGCTACACCTTC. This chain joins TRBV11-3 and TRBJ1-2, with D unresolved. Germline-derived CDR1 and CDR2 are SGHNT and YENEEA. The CDR3 sequence is 13 residues long. Trimming shortened V by 2 bases and J by 1 base, and 5 bases separated the two germline ends. The variable domain in full, with the rest retrieved from reference TRBV11-3 and TRBJ1-2, is EAGVVQSPRYKIIEKKQPVAFWCNPISGHNTLYWYLQNLGQGPELLIRYENEEAVDDSQLPKDRFSAERLKGVDSTLKIQPAELGDSAVYLCASSLLSNYGYTFGSGTRLTVV.

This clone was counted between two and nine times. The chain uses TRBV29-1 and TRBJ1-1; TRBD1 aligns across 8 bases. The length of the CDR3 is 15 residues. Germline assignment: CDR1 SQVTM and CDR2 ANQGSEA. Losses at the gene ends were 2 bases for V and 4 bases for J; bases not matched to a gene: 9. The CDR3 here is CSVEPSRTGFTEAFF. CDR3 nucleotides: TGCAGCGTTGAACCATCCAGGACAGGGTTCACTGAAGCTTTCTTT.

CDR3 DNA sequence: TGTGCCAGCAGCCGGGGGACTACCGAAGAGACCCAGTACTTC. It translates to CASSRGTTEETQYF. The chain employs TRBV7-7 and TRBJ2-5; 7 positions match TRBD2. Losses at the gene ends were 5 bases for V and 3 bases for J; bases not matched to a gene: 6. The germline V gene has CDR1 SSHAT and CDR2 FNYEAQ (reference sequence). There are 14 residues in the CDR3.

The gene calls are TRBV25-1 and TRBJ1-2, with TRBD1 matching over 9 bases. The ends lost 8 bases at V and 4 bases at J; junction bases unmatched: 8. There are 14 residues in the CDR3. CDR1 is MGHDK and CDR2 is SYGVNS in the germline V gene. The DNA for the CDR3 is TGTGCCAGCGGCACAGGGGGCGTGGGCTATGGCTACACCTTC. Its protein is CASGTGGVGYGYTF.

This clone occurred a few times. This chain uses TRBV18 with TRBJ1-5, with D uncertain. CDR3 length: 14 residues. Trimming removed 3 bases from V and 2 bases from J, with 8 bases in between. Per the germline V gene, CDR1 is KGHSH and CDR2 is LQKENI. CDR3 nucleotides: TGTGCCAGCTCACCCCAGGAGGGCAATCAGCCCCAGCATTTT. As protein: CASSPQEGNQPQHF.

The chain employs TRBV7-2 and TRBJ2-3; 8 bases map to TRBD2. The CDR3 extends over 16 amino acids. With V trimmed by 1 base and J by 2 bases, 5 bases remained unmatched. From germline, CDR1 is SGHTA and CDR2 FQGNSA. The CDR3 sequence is CASSLVTGGATDTQYF. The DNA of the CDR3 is TGTGCCAGCAGCTTAGTTACGGGAGGGGCCACAGATACGCAGTATTTT.

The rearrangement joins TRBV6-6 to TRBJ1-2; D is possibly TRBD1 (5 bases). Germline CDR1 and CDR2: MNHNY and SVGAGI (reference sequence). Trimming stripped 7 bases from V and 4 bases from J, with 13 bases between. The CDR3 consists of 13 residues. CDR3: CASTEIGAYGYTF. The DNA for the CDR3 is TGTGCCAGCACGGAAATTGGGGCCTATGGCTACACCTTC.

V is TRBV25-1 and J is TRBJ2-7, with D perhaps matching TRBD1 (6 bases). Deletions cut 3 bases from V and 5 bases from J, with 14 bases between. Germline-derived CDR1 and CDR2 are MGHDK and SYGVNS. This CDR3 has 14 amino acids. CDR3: CASSEPRGVHEQYF. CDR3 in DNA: TGTGCCAGCAGTGAGCCCAGGGGAGTACACGAGCAGTACTTC.

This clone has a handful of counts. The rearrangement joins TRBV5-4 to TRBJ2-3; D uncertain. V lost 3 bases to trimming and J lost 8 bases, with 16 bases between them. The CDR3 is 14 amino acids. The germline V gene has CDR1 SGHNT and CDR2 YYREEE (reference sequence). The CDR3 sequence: CASSSSSLSGTQYF. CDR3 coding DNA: TGTGCCAGCAGCTCGTCCTCACTTTCCGGTACGCAGTATTTT.

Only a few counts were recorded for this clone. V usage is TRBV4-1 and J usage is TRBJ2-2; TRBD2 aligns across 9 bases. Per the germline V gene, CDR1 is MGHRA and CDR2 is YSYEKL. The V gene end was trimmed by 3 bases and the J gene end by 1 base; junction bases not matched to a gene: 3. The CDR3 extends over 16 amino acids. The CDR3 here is CASSHSSGENTGELFF. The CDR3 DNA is TGCGCCAGCAGCCATTCTAGCGGGGAGAACACCGGGGAGCTGTTTTTT.

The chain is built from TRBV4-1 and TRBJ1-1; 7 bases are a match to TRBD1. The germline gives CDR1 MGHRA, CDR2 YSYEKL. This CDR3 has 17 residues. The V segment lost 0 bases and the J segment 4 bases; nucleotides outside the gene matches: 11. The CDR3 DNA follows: TGCGCCAGCAGCCAAGATCAGGGGGGTACAAGGAGCACTGAAGCTTTCTTT. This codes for CASSQDQGGTRSTEAFF.

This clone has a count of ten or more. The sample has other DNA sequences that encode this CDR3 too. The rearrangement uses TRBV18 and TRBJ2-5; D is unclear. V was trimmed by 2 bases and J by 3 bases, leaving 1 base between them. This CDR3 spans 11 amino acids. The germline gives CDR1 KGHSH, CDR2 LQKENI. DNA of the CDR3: TGTGCCAGCTCACCAGAAGAGACCCAGTACTTC. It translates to CASSPEETQYF.

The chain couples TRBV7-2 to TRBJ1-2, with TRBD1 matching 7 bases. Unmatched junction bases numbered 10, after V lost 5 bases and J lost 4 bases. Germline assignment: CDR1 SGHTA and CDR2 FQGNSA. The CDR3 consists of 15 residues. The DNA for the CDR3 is TGTGCCAGCAGCACTACAGGGGTAGGGCGCTATGGCTACACCTTC. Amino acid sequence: CASSTTGVGRYGYTF.